The rows below give T cell receptor beta chains drawn from one sample of a study of cytomegalovirus exposure and HLA in healthy donors. Repertoires were generated with immunoSEQ multiplex PCR, while TCRdb's copy carries only in-frame clones and drops some. The sample yields about 200,000 clones, roughly 80% seen once. Sequencing used PBMCs. Every receptor here comes from a middle-aged man in good health and CMV-seronegative. Both conserved end residues are part of each CDR3. D genes are given only for firm matches. The size of a clone is reported for some rows only, either as once, few or many, or as a class for expanded clones.

CDR3 length: 14
J gene: TRBJ2-1
V gene: TRBV6-5
D gene: -
clone size: -
CDR3 protein: CASSSQGSYNEQFF

CDR3 length: 16
J gene: TRBJ2-2
V gene: TRBV7-3
D gene: -
clone size: -
CDR3 protein: CASSLGTAGLTGELFF

CDR3 length: 14
J gene: TRBJ2-2
V gene: TRBV11-3
D gene: -
clone size: -
CDR3 protein: CASSSGLNTGELFF

CDR3 length: 16
J gene: TRBJ1-3
V gene: TRBV5-1
D gene: TRBD1
clone size: few
CDR3 protein: CASSTTGANSGNTIYF

CDR3 length: 14
J gene: TRBJ1-1
V gene: TRBV28
D gene: TRBD1
clone size: once
CDR3 protein: CASSSTTGPTEAFF

CDR3 length: 15
J gene: TRBJ1-1
V gene: TRBV28
D gene: TRBD1
clone size: -
CDR3 protein: CASSSHRGLGTEAFF

CDR3 length: 15
J gene: TRBJ2-7
V gene: TRBV5-4
D gene: TRBD2
clone size: once
CDR3 protein: CASSFGSSGRYEQYF

CDR3 length: 13
J gene: TRBJ1-1
V gene: TRBV19
D gene: -
clone size: -
CDR3 protein: CASSIGRVTEAFF

CDR3 length: 12
J gene: TRBJ2-5
V gene: TRBV6-1
D gene: -
clone size: -
CDR3 protein: CASSEARGTQYF

CDR3 length: 14
J gene: TRBJ2-7
V gene: TRBV7-2
D gene: -
clone size: -
CDR3 protein: CASSFGAGGYEQYF

CDR3 length: 13
J gene: TRBJ1-3
V gene: TRBV10-3
D gene: -
clone size: -
CDR3 protein: CAIRGDAGNTIYF